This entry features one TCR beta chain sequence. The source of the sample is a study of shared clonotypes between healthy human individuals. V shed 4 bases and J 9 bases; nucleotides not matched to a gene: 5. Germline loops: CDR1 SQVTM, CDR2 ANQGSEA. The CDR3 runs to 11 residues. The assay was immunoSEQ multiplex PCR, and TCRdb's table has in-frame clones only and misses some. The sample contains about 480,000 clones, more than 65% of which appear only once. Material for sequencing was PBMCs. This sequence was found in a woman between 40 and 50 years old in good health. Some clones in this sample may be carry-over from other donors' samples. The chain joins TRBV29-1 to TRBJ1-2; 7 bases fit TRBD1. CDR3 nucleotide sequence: TGCAGCGTTGGCGACAGGGAGCGCTACACCTTC. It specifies CSVGDRERYTF. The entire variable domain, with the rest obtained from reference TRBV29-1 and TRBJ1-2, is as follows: SAVISQKPSRDICQRGTSLTIQCQVDSQVTMMFWYRQQPGQSLTLIATANQGSEATYESGFVIDKFPISRPNLTFSTLTVSNMSPEDSSIYLCSVGDRERYTFGSGTRLTVV.